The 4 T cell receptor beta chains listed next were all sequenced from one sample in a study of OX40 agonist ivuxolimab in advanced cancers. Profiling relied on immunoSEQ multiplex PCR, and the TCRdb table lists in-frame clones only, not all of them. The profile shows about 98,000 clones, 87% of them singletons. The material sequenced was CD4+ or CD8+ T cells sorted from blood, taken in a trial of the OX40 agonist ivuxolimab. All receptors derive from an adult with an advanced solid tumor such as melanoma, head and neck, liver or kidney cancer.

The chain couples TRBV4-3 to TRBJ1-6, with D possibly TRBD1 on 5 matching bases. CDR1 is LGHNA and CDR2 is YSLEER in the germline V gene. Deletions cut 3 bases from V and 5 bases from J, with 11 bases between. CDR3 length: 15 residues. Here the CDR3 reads CASSHRDRNNSPLHF. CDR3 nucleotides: TGCGCCAGCAGCCACAGAGACAGAAATAATTCACCCCTCCACTTT.

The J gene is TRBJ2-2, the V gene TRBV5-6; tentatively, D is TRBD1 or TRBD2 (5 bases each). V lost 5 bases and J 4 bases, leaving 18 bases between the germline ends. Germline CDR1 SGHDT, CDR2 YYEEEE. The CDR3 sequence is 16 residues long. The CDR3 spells CASRSARVRGTGELFF. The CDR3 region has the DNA TGTGCCAGCAGATCCGCCAGGGTCCGGGGCACCGGGGAGCTGTTTTTT.

CDR3 residues: CASSVGQAAGEQYF. CDR3 bases: TGTGCCAGCAGCGTAGGACAAGCAGCAGGGGAGCAGTACTTC. V usage is TRBV9 and J usage is TRBJ2-7; weak D call: TRBD1 (5 bases). The CDR3 length is 14 residues. Trimming took off 0 bases at V and 7 bases at J, with 14 bases between the two ends. Germline V gene sequence: CDR1 SGDLS, CDR2 YYNGEE.

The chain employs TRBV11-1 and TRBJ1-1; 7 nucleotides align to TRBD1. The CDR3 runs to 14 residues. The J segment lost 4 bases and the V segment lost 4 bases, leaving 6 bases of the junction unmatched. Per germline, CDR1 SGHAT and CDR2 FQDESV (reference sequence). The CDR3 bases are TGTGCCAGCAGCTCAGGGGGGTCGATCACTGAAGCTTTCTTT. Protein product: CASSSGGSITEAFF.